This T cell receptor (beta chain) was profiled in a study of blood T cell repertoires in COVID-19. Study overall: Acute-phase and convalescent COVID-19 samples originated in the United States, Italy and Spain. T cells, B-cell-depleted T cells, or PBMCs provided the cDNA or gDNA that served as material.

The germline V gene encodes CDR1 LNHDA and CDR2 SQIVND (reference sequence). V lost 6 bases to trimming and J lost 9 bases; unmatched junction nucleotides: 8. The CDR3 extends over 14 amino acids. As originally analysed: Amplification of reference gene primers provided the estimated nucleated cell counts. The method was immunoSEQ multiplex PCR; TCRdb's version includes in-frame clones alone and lacks a portion of them. V and J calls and clone size are given by that table; D and trimming were obtained from the DNA. The table has around 330,000 clones, around nine tenths seen once. The chain uses TRBV19 and TRBJ1-6; 7 nucleotides agree with TRBD1. The sequenced sample consisted of peripheral blood. The sequence came from a woman between 45 and 65 years old with active or convalescent COVID-19. Here the CDR3 reads CASSAGTVTSPLHF. The DNA for the CDR3 is TGTGCCAGTAGCGCCGGGACAGTAACTTCACCCCTCCACTTT.